This TCR beta chain is drawn from a study of blood T cells in healthy people across ages. A J-beta primer mix and a sample-barcoded 5' primer were used in a second PCR of about 7 to 12 cycles. TCRdb passed the 5' RACE reads through MiXCR, listing each CDR3 protein once. The sample lists over 300,000 distinct CDR3 sequences; approximately 47% were seen once. Findings and caveats of the study: Naive CD4+ cell counts and diversity both ran higher in long-lived than in aged donors.

The CDR3 length is 18 residues. Germline V gene lookup returns CDR1 LGHNA and CDR2 YNFKEQ. The V end lost 0 bases, the J end lost 5 bases, and 22 bases lay between the germline ends. Only a few counts were recorded for this clonotype. Its antigen remains unidentified. A much larger clone differs from this one at a single base, so this may be a read error. The rearrangement uses TRBV4-2 and TRBJ2-5, with D possibly being TRBD1 (5 bases). The TCR was taken from a man in his fifties or sixties in good health. Sequences were obtained from blood. The CDR3 reads CASSQDIPAAGLGETQYF. CDR3 coding DNA: TGTGCCAGCAGCCAAGATATCCCCGCGGCAGGGCTGGGGGAGACCCAGTACTTC.